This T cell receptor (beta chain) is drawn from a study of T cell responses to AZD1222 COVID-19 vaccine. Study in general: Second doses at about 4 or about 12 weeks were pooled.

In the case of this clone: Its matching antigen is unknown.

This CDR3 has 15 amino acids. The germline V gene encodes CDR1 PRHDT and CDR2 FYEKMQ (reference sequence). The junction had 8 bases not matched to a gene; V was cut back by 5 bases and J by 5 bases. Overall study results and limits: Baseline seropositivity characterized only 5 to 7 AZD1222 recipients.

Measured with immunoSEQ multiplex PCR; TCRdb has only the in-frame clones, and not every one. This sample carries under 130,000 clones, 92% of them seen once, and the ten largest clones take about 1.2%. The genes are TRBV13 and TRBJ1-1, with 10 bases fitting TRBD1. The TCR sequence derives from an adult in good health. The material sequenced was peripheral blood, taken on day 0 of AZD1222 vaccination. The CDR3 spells CASSRRQGARTEAFF. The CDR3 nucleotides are TGTGCCAGCAGCCGACGACAGGGGGCGCGGACTGAAGCTTTCTTT.